This TCR beta chain derives from a study of T-cell memory formation after mild COVID-19. Overall study: Largely, TCR clusters stayed within a single donor.

5'RACE with constant-segment primers built TCRalpha and TCRbeta cDNA libraries with UMIs. TCRdb reprocessed the 5' RACE reads via MiXCR and lists one record per CDR3 protein. The repertoire holds some 440,000 distinct CDR3 sequences, with nearly 25% as singletons. The CDR3 covers 13 residues. Germline loops: CDR1 SGHRS, CDR2 YFSETQ. Losses at the gene ends were 4 bases for V and 9 bases for J; bases not matched to a gene: 4. Study-level results: Among CD4+ contracting clones, most were CM and EM, and CD8+ ones EMRA. Detection of some responders pre-infection suggested pre-existing cross-reactive memory T cells participated.

This clonotype was observed a few times. The antigen is not known. This receptor was identified in an adult woman who had mild COVID-19 (a few samples of this study predate the infection). Cell type and time point are not known. V gene TRBV5-1 combines with J gene TRBJ2-1; 10 nucleotides agree with TRBD1. Sequenced input: PBMCs or a T cell subset sorted from them (not recorded which). The CDR3 protein is CASSRGQGLEQFF. In DNA form, the CDR3 reads TGCGCCAGCAGCAGGGGACAGGGGCTTGAGCAGTTCTTC.